This T cell receptor beta chain was profiled in a study of OX40 agonist ivuxolimab in advanced cancers. This table comes from immunoSEQ multiplex PCR, and its TCRdb copy is limited to in-frame clones, with some not included. The table lists 50,000 to 75,000 clones, around 86% of them singletons. V trimming: 4 bases; J trimming: 4 bases; junction bases outside the gene matches: 8. The CDR3 has 16 residues. Germline CDR1 is SGHRS and CDR2 is YFSETQ. In regard to this clone: The target antigen is unknown.

The study, taken as a whole, reports: CD4+ and CD8+ blood T cells expanded clonally by week 6 at 0.1 to 3.0 mg/kg.

The material was CD4+ or CD8+ T cells sorted from blood, obtained in a trial of the OX40 agonist ivuxolimab. This receptor was identified in an adult with an advanced solid tumor such as melanoma, head and neck, liver or kidney cancer. The chain carries TRBV5-1 and TRBJ2-3; 11 bases map to TRBD2. This CDR3 reads CASSASSGGSPDTQYF. For the CDR3, the DNA is TGCGCCAGCAGCGCCTCTAGCGGGGGGTCCCCAGATACGCAGTATTTT.